This entry features one T cell receptor beta chain sequence. Its cognate antigen is unknown. The germline V gene has CDR1 KGHSH and CDR2 LQKENI. There are 15 residues in the CDR3. The V end lost 0 bases, the J end lost 2 bases, and 10 bases lay between the germline ends. The PCR made use of 60 Vbeta and 13 Jbeta primers. The repertoire was sequenced with immunoSEQ multiplex PCR; TCRdb's copy has only in-frame clones and lacks some. The repertoire holds 180,000 or so clones, approximately 79% seen once, with about an eighth in the top ten. The sample is drawn from a study of cytomegalovirus exposure and HLA in healthy donors. Regarding the study as a whole: The classifier, whose performance was assessed in both the original and validation cohorts, reportedly diagnosed cytomegalovirus status with high specificity and sensitivity. CMV serostatus alone was available as immune exposure information.

The clonotype originates from a man between 45 and 60 years old in good health and CMV-seropositive. This chain connects TRBV18 to TRBJ2-5, with D hard to call. Sequencing was performed on PBMCs. DNA for the CDR3: TGTGCCAGCTCACCACCGATGACACCACAAGAGACCCAGTACTTC. It yields the protein CASSPPMTPQETQYF.